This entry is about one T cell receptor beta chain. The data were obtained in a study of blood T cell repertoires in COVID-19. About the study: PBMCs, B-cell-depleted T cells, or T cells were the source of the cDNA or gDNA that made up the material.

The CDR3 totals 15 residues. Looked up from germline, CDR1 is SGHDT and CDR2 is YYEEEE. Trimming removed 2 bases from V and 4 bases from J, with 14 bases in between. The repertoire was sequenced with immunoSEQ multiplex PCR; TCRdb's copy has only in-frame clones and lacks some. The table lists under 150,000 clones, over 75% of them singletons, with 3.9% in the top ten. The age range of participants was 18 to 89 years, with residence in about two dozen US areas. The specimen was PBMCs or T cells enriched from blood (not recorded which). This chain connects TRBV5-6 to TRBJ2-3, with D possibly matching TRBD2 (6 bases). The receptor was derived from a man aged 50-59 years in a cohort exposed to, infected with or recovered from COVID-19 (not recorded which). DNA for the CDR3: TGTGCCAGCAGCTTCGTTAGCGGCGGGGCAGATACGCAGTATTTT. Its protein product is CASSFVSGGADTQYF.